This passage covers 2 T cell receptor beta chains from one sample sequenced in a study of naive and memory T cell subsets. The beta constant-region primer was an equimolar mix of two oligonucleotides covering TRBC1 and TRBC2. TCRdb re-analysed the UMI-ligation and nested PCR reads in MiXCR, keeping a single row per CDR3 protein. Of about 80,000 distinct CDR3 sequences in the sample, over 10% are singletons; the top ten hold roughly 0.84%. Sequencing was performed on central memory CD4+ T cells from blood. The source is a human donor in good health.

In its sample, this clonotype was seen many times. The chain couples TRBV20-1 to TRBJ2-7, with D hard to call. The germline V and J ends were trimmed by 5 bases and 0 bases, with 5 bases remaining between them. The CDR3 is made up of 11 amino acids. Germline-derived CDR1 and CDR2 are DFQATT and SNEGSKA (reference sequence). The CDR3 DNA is TGCAGTGCTCTAGACTCCTACGAGCAGTACTTC. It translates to CSALDSYEQYF.

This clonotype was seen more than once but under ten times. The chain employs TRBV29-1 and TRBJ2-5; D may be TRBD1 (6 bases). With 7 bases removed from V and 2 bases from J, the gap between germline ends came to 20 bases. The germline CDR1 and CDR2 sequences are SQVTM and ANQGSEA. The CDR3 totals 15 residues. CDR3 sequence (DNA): TGCAGCGCCCCTGCTCTTGGACAGACACAAGAGACCCAGTACTTC. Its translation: CSAPALGQTQETQYF. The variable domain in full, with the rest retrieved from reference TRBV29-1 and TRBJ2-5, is SAVISQKPSRDICQRGTSLTIQCQVDSQVTMMFWYRQQPGQSLTLIATANQGSEATYESGFVIDKFPISRPNLTFSTLTVSNMSPEDSSIYLCSAPALGQTQETQYFGPGTRLLVL.